This T cell receptor (beta chain) was profiled in a study of shared clonotypes between healthy human individuals. Across the study: Each donor's CD8 memory used one plate, CD8 naive two, each CD4 subset three.

This CDR3 contains 11 residues. Germline V lookup: CDR1 SGHDT, CDR2 YYEEEE. Between the trimmed V and J ends, which lost 4 bases and 3 bases, there was a span of 3 bases. This clone has a handful of counts. The antigen is undetermined. Additional DNA sequences in this sample encode the identical CDR3. Per sorted-subset replicate PCR, input was 150 to 250 ng DNA, representing tens of thousands of T cell genomes. Using immunoSEQ multiplex PCR, the repertoire was profiled, and TCRdb retains in-frame clones only, with some absent. The sample lists a few million clones, 85% to 95% occurring once. General observations from the study: About 5% of naive CD4 clonotypes were shared across several donors.

The receptor comes from a young man in good health. Some clones in this sample may be carry-over from other donors' samples. Sequencing input: naive CD4+ T cells from PBMCs. As for subset: CD45RA+ positively selected. The rearrangement joins TRBV5-6 to TRBJ2-3; D gene ambiguous. Here the CDR3 DNA reads TGTGCCAGCAGCCGAACAGATACGCAGTATTTT. Amino acids: CASSRTDTQYF.